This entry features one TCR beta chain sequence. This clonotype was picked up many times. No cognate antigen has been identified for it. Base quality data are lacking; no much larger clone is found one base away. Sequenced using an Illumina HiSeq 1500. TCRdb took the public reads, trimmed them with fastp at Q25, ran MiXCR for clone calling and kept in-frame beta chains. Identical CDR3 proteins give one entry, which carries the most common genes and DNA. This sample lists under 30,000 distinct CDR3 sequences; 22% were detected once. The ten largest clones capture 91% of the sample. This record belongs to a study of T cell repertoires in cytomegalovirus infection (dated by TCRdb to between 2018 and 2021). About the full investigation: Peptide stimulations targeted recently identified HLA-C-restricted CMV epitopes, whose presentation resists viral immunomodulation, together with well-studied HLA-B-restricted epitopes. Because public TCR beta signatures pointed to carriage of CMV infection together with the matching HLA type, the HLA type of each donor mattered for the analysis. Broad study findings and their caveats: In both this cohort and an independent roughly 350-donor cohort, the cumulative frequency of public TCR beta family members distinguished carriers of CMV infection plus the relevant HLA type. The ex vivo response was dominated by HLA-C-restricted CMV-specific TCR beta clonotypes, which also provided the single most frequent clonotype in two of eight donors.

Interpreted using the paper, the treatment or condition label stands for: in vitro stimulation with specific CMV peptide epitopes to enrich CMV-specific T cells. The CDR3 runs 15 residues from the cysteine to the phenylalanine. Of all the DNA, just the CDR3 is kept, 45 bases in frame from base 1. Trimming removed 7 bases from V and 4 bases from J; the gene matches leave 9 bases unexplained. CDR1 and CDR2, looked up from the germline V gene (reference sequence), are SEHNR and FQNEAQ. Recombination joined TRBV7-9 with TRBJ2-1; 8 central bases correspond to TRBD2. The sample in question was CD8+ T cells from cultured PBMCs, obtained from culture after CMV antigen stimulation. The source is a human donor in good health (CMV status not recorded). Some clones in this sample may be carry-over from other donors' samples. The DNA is TGTGCCAGCAACCCAATAGCGGGGATTTACAATGAGCAGTTCTTC. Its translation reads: CASNPIAGIYNEQFF.